These T cell receptor beta chains were read from a single sample in a study of Ad26.COV2.S vaccination and SARS-CoV-2 variants. The data were produced by immunoSEQ multiplex PCR, yet TCRdb's version contains in-frame clones alone and is incomplete. The sample consists of around 300,000 clones, less than 90% of them appearing once. Sequencing used peripheral blood, obtained in a trial of Ad26.COV2.S vaccine versus placebo. The receptors here all came from a person between 18 and 60 years old who received the Ad26.COV2.S COVID-19 vaccine or a placebo. Each CDR3 is given without its conserved first and last residue.

V: TRBV5-1; J: TRBJ2-5; CDR3: ASGPVGKQETQY
V: TRBV28; J: TRBJ2-5; CDR3: ASSFPPIRQDQETQY
V: TRBV4-3; J: TRBJ1-5; CDR3: ASSQDPTLEPQH
V: TRBV27; J: TRBJ2-1; CDR3: ASRLRAQGGLNEQF
V: TRBV12-3/TRBV12-4; J: TRBJ2-1; CDR3: ATLLGQINEQF
V: TRBV7-9; J: TRBJ2-7; CDR3: ASSDRDLPYEQY
V: TRBV11-3; J: TRBJ2-1; CDR3: ASSLVQGDEQF
V: TRBV5-6; J: TRBJ2-1; CDR3: ASSLWDRDSNEQF
V: TRBV27; J: TRBJ1-4; CDR3: ASSLNRDEKLF
V: TRBV10-2; J: TRBJ1-5; CDR3: ASSDLQGPNQPQH
V: TRBV18; J: TRBJ2-1; CDR3: ASSLWADNEQF
V: TRBV2; J: TRBJ1-2; CDR3: ASSPRQGANYGYT
V: TRBV28; J: TRBJ2-7; CDR3: ASSSGGAQQY
V: TRBV2; J: TRBJ1-2; CDR3: ASSGEGVSMDGYT
V: TRBV6-6; J: TRBJ2-6; CDR3: ASSRAGTQVSGANVLT
V: TRBV6-5; J: TRBJ2-7; CDR3: ASSWKGARSREQY
V: TRBV13; J: TRBJ2-5; CDR3: ASSPGGETQY
V: TRBV5-6; J: TRBJ2-3; CDR3: ASSAPSTDTQY
V: TRBV5-1; J: TRBJ2-1; CDR3: ASSRDSDHNEQF
V: TRBV3-1/TRBV3-2; J: TRBJ2-7; CDR3: ASSQETSSGRVREQY
V: TRBV2; J: TRBJ1-3; CDR3: ASSENPIWGSGNTIY
V: TRBV11-2; J: TRBJ2-7; CDR3: ASSSDGSTKNPYEQY
V: TRBV19; J: TRBJ2-7; CDR3: ASTREGLAGRSQGGYEQY
V: TRBV18; J: TRBJ2-7; CDR3: ASSPQAQDLSYEQY
V: TRBV6-5; J: TRBJ2-7; CDR3: ASSSYNSGGVWQY
V: TRBV29-1; J: TRBJ1-2; CDR3: SVSPTGTYGYT
V: TRBV28; J: TRBJ2-7; CDR3: ASSLVQGRNEQY
V: TRBV4-2; J: TRBJ2-1; CDR3: ASSQDGLAGASSYNEQF
V: TRBV15; J: TRBJ2-3; CDR3: ATSRDRPHTDTQY
V: TRBV10-1; J: TRBJ2-7; CDR3: ASSESWETYEQY
V: TRBV2; J: TRBJ1-6; CDR3: ASTGQDNSPLH
V: TRBV29-1; J: TRBJ1-2; CDR3: SAGQGTYGYT
V: TRBV2; J: TRBJ1-5; CDR3: ASRPGTVSNQPQH
V: TRBV7-2; J: TRBJ2-7; CDR3: ASSDGHTWGREQY
V: TRBV24-1; J: TRBJ2-1; CDR3: ATSDPPRGPQF
V: TRBV5-1; J: TRBJ1-2; CDR3: ASSLGGTFYGYT
V: TRBV29-1; J: TRBJ2-2; CDR3: GGQSRTTGELF
V: TRBV7-2; J: TRBJ2-3; CDR3: ASSNIAGAVDTQY
V: TRBV4-3; J: TRBJ2-6; CDR3: ASSQGAGLVSGANVLT
V: TRBV7-6; J: TRBJ1-5; CDR3: ASSREGGQNQPQH
V: TRBV7-2; J: TRBJ1-1; CDR3: ASSLAQGHTEAF
V: TRBV28; J: TRBJ2-7; CDR3: ASSRRSGRAYEQY
V: TRBV2; J: TRBJ1-2; CDR3: ASSDNNNYGYT
V: TRBV28; J: TRBJ2-6; CDR3: ASSETGPGVLT
V: TRBV28; J: TRBJ2-3; CDR3: ASSLVGSVTSTDTQY
V: TRBV23-1; J: TRBJ2-5; CDR3: ASSQWKQDIEGETQY
V: TRBV7-3; J: TRBJ2-3; CDR3: ASSLKGPGQLDTQY